The clone carrying this TCR beta chain appeared a few times. The antigen is undetermined. The data derive from a study of shared clonotypes between healthy human individuals. About the research overall: Three plates were used per donor for CD4 naive, three for CD4 memory, two for CD8 naive and one for CD8 memory.

Study-level points and caveats: A few donors showed sharing of approximately 5% of naive CD4 clonotypes.

Sorted-subset replicate PCR reactions were performed with 150 to 200 ng DNA, corresponding to roughly 31,000 T cell genomes. Assay used: immunoSEQ multiplex PCR; TCRdb lists only in-frame clones, some missing. This sample has about 980,000 clones; 76% occur once, and the top ten carry about 1.5%. The CDR3 length is 15 residues. V was trimmed by 1 base and J by 7 bases, leaving 14 bases between them. CDR1 and CDR2 (germline): GTSNPN, SVGIG (reference sequence). Sequences were obtained from memory CD4+ T cells sorted from blood. Subset specified: CD45RA-negative fraction. The clonotype was recovered from a man aged 18 to 29 in good health. The rearrangement uses TRBV30 and TRBJ1-6, with D uncertain. This CDR3 reads CAWSDLAGGNSPLHF. As DNA, the CDR3 is TGTGCCTGGAGTGATCTGGCGGGTGGGAATTCACCCCTCCACTTT.